This TCR beta chain originates from a study of response to subunit inactivated influenza vaccine (dated by TCRdb to between 2018 and 2020). Describing the broader study: To follow how T cells responded to a trivalent subunit inactivated influenza vaccine, the researchers relied on deep quantitative profiling of the T cell receptor repertoire. General findings and caveats noted by the study authors: According to the authors, only a limited number of new T cells may be recruited by each seasonal influenza vaccination.

The method was RT-PCR. Instrument on record: Illumina HiSeq 2500. TCRdb reran the public reads through fastp at Q25 and MiXCR, keeping productive beta chains. Entries that share a CDR3 protein sequence are merged under the most common genes and DNA. For this sample there are roughly 710,000 distinct CDR3 sequences; 14% appear just once. 7.6% of the sample rests with the top ten. With regard to this clonotype: Its antigen is not yet known. Base qualities are not provided; no much larger clone lies one nucleotide away.

Material: PBMCs from blood, obtained 14 to 15 days before vaccination. The source of this sequence is a man aged 45-60 years who received an inactivated influenza vaccine. Donor details come from another sample of the same person, matched by shared clones.

The DNA is as follows: TGCAGTGCTTCTGGGGCGGCCCTTCCAAGAGATAGCCAGTACTTC. Its translation reads: CSASGAALPRDSQYF. The chain is assembled from TRBV20-1 and TRBJ2-5, and possibly TRBD1, on 5 matching bases. V loses 5 bases, J loses 10 bases, and the germline ends lie 26 bases apart. Reading the germline V gene (reference sequence) gives CDR1 DFQATT and CDR2 SNEGSKA. The CDR3 measures 15 amino acids from cysteine to phenylalanine. Left in the record is the CDR3 DNA by itself, 45 bases read in frame from the first base.